This T cell receptor beta chain derives from a study of blood T cells in healthy people across ages. Isolation per sample recovered at least 6 million PBMCs. Notes on the study in general: Diversity figures derived from one million T cells were judged to underestimate the true value.

As to this clonotype: Its specificity is not known.

Trimming at V came to 6 bases and at J to 3 bases, leaving 0 bases not matched to a gene. The CDR3 extends over 12 amino acids. In germline, CDR1 is ENHRY, CDR2 SYGVKD. For the second PCR, which ran for about 7 to 11 cycles, a sample-barcoded 5' primer and a J-beta primer mix were used. TCRdb called the 5' RACE reads again in MiXCR, with one record for every CDR3 protein. The table lists about 680,000 distinct CDR3 sequences, 45% to 50% of them singletons. Sample: blood. The receptor was isolated from a woman aged 55 to 70 in good health. The gene calls are TRBV10-3 and TRBJ2-7; 9 bases match TRBD1. CDR3 protein: CAIRGQGYEQYF. CDR3 nucleotides: TGTGCCATCAGGGGACAGGGCTACGAGCAGTACTTC.